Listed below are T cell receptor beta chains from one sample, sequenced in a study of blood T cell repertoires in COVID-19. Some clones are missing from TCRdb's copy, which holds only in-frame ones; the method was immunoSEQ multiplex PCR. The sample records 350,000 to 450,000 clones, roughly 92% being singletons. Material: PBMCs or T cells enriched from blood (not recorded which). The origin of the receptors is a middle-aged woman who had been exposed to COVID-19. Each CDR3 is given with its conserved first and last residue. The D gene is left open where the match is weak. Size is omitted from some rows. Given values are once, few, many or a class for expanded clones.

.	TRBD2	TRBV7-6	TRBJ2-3	TGTGCCAGCAGCTCGAAACTAGCGGGAGCCCTAGTAGATACGCAGTATTTT	CASSSKLAGALVDTQYF
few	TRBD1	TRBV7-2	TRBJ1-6	TGTGCCAGCACCCAGACAGGGAGGAATTCACCCCTCCACTTT	CASTQTGRNSPLHF
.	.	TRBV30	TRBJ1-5	TGTGCCTGGAGTGTTGGCACGGGGGGTCAGCCCCAGCATTTT	CAWSVGTGGQPQHF
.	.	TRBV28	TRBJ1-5	TGTGCCAGCCTTAAGAGGACATTGACTTATAGCAATCAGCCCCAGCATTTT	CASLKRTLTYSNQPQHF
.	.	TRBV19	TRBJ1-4	TGTGCCAGTAGTAGGGCCTCAGGATTTAATGAAAAACTGTTTTTT	CASSRASGFNEKLFF
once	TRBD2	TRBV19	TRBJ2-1	TGTGCCAGTAGTATGAGCGGCGGGGGGTACAATGAGCAGTTCTTC	CASSMSGGGYNEQFF
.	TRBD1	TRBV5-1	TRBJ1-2	TGCGCCAGCAGACTGGACAGGGCTCGTGGCTACACCTTC	CASRLDRARGYTF
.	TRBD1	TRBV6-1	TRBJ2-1	TGTGCCAGCAGTGTCCCCAAGGGGGCTGCCTACAATGAGCAGTTCTTC	CASSVPKGAAYNEQFF
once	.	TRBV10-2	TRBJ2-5	TGCGCCAGCAAAAGGGAGGTGACCCAGTACTTC	CASKREVTQYF
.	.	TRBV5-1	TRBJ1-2	TGCGCCAGCAGCTTGGAGAGACAGTATGGCTACACCTTC	CASSLERQYGYTF
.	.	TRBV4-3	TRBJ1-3	TGCGCCAGCAGCCAAGGCCCCGGGGGTGAATACACCATATATTTT	CASSQGPGGEYTIYF
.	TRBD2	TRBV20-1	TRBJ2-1	TGCAGTGCCAGTTCTTTGACTAGCGGGGGGGCGGAAGACAATGAGCAGTTCTTC	CSASSLTSGGAEDNEQFF
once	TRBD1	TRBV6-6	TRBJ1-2	TGTGCCAGCAGTCCAGACGGCTACAGGGGGCTTAACTATGGCTACACCTTC	CASSPDGYRGLNYGYTF
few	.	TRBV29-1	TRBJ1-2	TGCAGCGTTGAGAGGCCCGGAAGATATGGCTACACCTTC	CSVERPGRYGYTF
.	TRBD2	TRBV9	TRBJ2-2	TGTGCCAGCACTGCCGCGCCCGGGAGGGATACCGGGGAGCTGTTTTTT	CASTAAPGRDTGELFF
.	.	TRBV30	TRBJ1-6	TGTGCCTGGAGTAGGCTGGCAGGGAATTCACCCCTCCACTTT	CAWSRLAGNSPLHF
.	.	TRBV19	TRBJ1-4	TGTGCCAGTAGTATAGATCGGCGGGGTACGGGAAAACTGTTTTTT	CASSIDRRGTGKLFF
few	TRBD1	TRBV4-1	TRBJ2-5	TGCGCCAGCAGCCAAACCTCGACAGGGAAAGAGACCCAGTACTTC	CASSQTSTGKETQYF
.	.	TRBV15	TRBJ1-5	TGTGCCACCAGCAGACCGGAGAGGAATCAGCCCCAGCATTTT	CATSRPERNQPQHF
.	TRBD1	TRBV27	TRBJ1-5	TGTGCCAGCAGTCCCGATCCGAAGACAGGGGCGTCCCGCCAGCCCCAGCATTTT	CASSPDPKTGASRQPQHF
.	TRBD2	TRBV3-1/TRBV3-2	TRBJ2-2	TGTGCCAGCAGCCCCCTAGCGGGGGCCACCGGGGAGCTGTTTTTT	CASSPLAGATGELFF
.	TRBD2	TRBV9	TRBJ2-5	TGTGCCAGCAGCGCCTCTCCCCTCGGGACTAGGGAGACCCAGTACTTC	CASSASPLGTRETQYF
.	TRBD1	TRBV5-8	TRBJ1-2	TGTGCCAGCAGACTGACAGGGGTCTATGGCTACACCTTC	CASRLTGVYGYTF
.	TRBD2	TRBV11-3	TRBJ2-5	TGTGCCAGCAGCGCCGGGACTAGCGGGAACGGTGAGACCCAGTACTTC	CASSAGTSGNGETQYF
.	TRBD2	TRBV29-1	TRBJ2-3	TGCAGCGTTGTCGGCGCCTTGGGGTCCAGCGGGGGGGCCTTTGGCTCAGATACGCAGTATTTT	CSVVGALGSSGGAFGSDTQYF
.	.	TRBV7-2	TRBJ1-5	TGTGCCAGCAGCTTAGGGCCCTCAGGGATCCAGCCCCAGCATTTT	CASSLGPSGIQPQHF
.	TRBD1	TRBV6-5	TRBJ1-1	TGTGCCAGCAGGCCCGACAGGGTTGCTGAAGCTTTCTTT	CASRPDRVAEAFF
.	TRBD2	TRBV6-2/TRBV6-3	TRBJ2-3	TGTGCCAGCAGTTACTTAGCGGGAGAGGCAGATACGCAGTATTTT	CASSYLAGEADTQYF
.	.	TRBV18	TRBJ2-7	TGTGCCAGCTCACCAAAGGGGATGAACGAGCAGTACTTC	CASSPKGMNEQYF
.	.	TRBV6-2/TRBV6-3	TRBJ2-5	TGTGCCAGCAGTTACTCCGAGGTTTCCCAGTACTTC	CASSYSEVSQYF
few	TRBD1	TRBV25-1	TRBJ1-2	TGTGCCAGCAGTCGACAGGGCCAGCGCTACACCTTC	CASSRQGQRYTF
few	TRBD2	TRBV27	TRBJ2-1	TGTGCCAGCAAAGCGGGGGTCACCTACAATGAGCAGTTCTTC	CASKAGVTYNEQFF
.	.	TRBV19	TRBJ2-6	TGTGCCAGTAGTAACGCAGGCAGGTTCTCTGGGGCCAACGTCCTGACTTTC	CASSNAGRFSGANVLTF
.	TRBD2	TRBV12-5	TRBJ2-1	TGTGCTAGTGGTCCGCGCGGGACTAGCGTTGAGCAGTTCTTC	CASGPRGTSVEQFF
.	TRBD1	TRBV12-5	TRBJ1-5	TGTGCTAGTGGTTTGGTACGATTGGGGACAGGCCATAGCAATCAGCCCCAGCATTTT	CASGLVRLGTGHSNQPQHF
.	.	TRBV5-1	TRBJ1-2	TGCGCCAGCAGCTTGGACACAGTCTATGGCTACACCTTC	CASSLDTVYGYTF
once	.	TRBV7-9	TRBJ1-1	TGTGCCAGCAGCTTAAACAGGGCCCCCACTGAAGCTTTCTTT	CASSLNRAPTEAFF
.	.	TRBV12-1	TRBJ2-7	TGTGCCAGCAGCTTTCCGGGACTAGCGGAGGGATGGGACTACGAGCAGTACTTC	CASSFPGLAEGWDYEQYF
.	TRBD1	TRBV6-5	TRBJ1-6	TGTGCCAGCAGGCCTCCGGGACAGAGGAATTCACCCCTCCACTTT	CASRPPGQRNSPLHF
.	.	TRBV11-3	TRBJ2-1	TGTGCCAGCACCGGGGGGTGGACAGTAGGGAGATACAATGAGCAGTTCTTC	CASTGGWTVGRYNEQFF
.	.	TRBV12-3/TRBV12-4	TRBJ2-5	TGTGCCAGCGGCGGGGGCGGGGAGACCCAGTACTTC	CASGGGGETQYF
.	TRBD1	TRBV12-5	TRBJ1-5	TGTGCTAGTGGTTTGGTAAGAACGACCCTTTTTCGGGACAGTACTTATCAGCCCCAGCATTTT	CASGLVRTTLFRDSTYQPQHF
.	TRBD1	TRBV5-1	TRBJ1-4	TGCGCCAGCAGCTTGCCCGGGACAGGGAAAGCTCCTAATGAAAAACTGTTTTTT	CASSLPGTGKAPNEKLFF
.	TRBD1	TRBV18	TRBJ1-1	TGTGCCAGCTCAACGGACAGGGTTGAAGCTTTCTTT	CASSTDRVEAFF
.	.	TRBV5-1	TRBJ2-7	TGCGCCAGCAGATCCACCGGGACTCCTAAATCCGAGCAGTACTTC	CASRSTGTPKSEQYF
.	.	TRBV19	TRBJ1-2	TGTGCCAGTACCCACCCGGACAGAAGGTATGGCTACACCTTC	CASTHPDRRYGYTF
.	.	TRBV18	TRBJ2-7	TGTGCCAGCTCACCCTCCGCCTACGAGCAGTACTTC	CASSPSAYEQYF
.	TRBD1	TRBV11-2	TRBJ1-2	TGTGCCAGCAGTGAGACAGGGGACAATAAGTATGGCTACACCTTC	CASSETGDNKYGYTF
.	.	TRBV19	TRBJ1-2	TGTGCCAGTAGTATGGGAGGGAATGGCTACACCTTC	CASSMGGNGYTF
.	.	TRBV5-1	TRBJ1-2	TGCGCCAGCAGTGAACAGAACTATGGCTACACCTTC	CASSEQNYGYTF
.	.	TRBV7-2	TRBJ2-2	TGTGCCAGCAGCTTTGGGGGGATGAACACCGGGGAGCTGTTTTTT	CASSFGGMNTGELFF
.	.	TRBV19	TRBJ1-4	TGTGCCAGTGGCCCAGGGAGGAATGAAAAACTGTTTTTT	CASGPGRNEKLFF
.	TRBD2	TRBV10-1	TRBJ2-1	TGCGCCAGCAGTGACACGGGAGGGGTTTCCAATGAGCAGTTCTTC	CASSDTGGVSNEQFF
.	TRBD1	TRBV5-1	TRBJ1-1	TGCGCCAGCAGCTTGGAAGGGACAGGGGGTAGAAAGGGTTTCTTT	CASSLEGTGGRKGFF